The clone carrying this TCR beta chain was counted a single time. The data were taken from a study of glioma-infiltrating T cells after dendritic cell vaccination. Looking at the study overall: Dendritic cells derived from monocytes and pulsed with autologous tumor lysate formed the vaccine.

The protocol was immunoSEQ multiplex PCR, while the TCRdb copy is restricted to in-frame clones and leaves out a portion. The table records 90,000 to 100,000 clones, 79% of them present only once. The V end was cut by 2 bases, the J end by 5 bases, with 12 bases between. CDR1 LNHDA and CDR2 SQIVND come from the germline V gene (reference sequence). The CDR3 runs to 14 residues. The source material was blood, sampled before dendritic cell vaccination. The origin of this receptor is a human donor with glioblastoma. The chain is built from TRBV19 and TRBJ1-2; D is perhaps TRBD1 (5 bases). The CDR3: CASSISRADYGYTF. The CDR3 DNA is TGTGCCAGTAGTATATCCAGGGCGGATTATGGCTACACCTTC.